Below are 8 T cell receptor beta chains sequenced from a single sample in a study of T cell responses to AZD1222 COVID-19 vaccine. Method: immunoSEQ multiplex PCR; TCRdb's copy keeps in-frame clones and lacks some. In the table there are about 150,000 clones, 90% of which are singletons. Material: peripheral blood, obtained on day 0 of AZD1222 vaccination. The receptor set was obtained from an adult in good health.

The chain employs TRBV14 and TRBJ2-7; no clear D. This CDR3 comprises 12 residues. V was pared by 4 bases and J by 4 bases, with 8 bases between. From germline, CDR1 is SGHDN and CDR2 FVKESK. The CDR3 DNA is TGTGCCAGCAGCCCGATGGGGTACGAGCAGTACTTC. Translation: CASSPMGYEQYF. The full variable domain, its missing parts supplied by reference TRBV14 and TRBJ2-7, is EAGVTQFPSHSVIEKGQTVTLRCDPISGHDNLYWYRRVMGKEIKFLLHFVKESKQDESGMPNNRFLAERTGGTYSTLKVQPAELEDSGVYFCASSPMGYEQYFGPGTRLTVT.

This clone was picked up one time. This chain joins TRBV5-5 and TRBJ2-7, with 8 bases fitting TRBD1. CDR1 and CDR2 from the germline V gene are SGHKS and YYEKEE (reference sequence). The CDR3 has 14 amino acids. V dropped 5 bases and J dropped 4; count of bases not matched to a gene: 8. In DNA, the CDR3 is TGTGCCAGCAGACCGGGACAGGCGATTTACGAGCAGTACTTC. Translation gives CASRPGQAIYEQYF.

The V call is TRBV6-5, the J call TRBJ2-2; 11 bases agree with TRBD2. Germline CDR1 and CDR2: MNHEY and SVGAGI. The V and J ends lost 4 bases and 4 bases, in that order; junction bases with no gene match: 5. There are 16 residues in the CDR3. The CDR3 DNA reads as TGTGCCAGCAGTTCATATAGCGGGAGGGGCACCGGGGAGCTGTTTTTT. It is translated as CASSSYSGRGTGELFF.

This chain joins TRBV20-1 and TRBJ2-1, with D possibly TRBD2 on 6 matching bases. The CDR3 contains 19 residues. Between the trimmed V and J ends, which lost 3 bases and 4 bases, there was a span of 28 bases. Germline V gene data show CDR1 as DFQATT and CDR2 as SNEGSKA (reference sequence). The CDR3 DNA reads TGCAGTGCTAGTCGCTTGGACTACCAAAAAGGGGACTCTTACAATGAGCAGTTCTTC. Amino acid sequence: CSASRLDYQKGDSYNEQFF.

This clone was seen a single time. The CDR3 loop is CASSTISLDNEQFF. Written as DNA, the CDR3 is TGTGCCAGCAGTACGATTAGCCTCGACAATGAGCAGTTCTTC. The chain uses TRBV28 and TRBJ2-1; D unclear. V lost 5 bases and J lost 5, with 13 bases in between. This CDR3 contains 14 residues. Germline assignment: CDR1 MDHEN and CDR2 SYDVKM.

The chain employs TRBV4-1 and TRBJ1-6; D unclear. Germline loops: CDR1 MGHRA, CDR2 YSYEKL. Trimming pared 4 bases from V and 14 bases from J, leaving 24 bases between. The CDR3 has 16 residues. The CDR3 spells CASSPRREGYGITLHF. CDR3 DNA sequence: TGCGCCAGCAGCCCAAGACGAGAAGGGTATGGGATCACCCTCCACTTT.

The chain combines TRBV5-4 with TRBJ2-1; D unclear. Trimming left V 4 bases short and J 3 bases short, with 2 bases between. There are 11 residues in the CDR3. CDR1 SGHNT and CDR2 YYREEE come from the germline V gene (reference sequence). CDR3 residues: CASSIYNEQFF. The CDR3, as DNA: TGTGCCAGCAGCATCTACAATGAGCAGTTCTTC.

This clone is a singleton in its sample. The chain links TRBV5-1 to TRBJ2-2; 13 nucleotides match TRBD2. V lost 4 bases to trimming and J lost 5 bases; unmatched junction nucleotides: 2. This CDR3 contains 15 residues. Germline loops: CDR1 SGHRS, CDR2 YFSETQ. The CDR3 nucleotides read TGCGCCAGCAGCCCGGGACTAGCGGGAACCGGGGAGCTGTTTTTT. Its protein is CASSPGLAGTGELFF. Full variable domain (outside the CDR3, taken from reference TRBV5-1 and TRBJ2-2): KAGVTQTPRYLIKTRGQQVTLSCSPISGHRSVSWYQQTPGQGLQFLFEYFSETQRNKGNFPGRFSGRQFSNSRSEMNVSTLELGDSALYLCASSPGLAGTGELFFGEGSRLTVL.